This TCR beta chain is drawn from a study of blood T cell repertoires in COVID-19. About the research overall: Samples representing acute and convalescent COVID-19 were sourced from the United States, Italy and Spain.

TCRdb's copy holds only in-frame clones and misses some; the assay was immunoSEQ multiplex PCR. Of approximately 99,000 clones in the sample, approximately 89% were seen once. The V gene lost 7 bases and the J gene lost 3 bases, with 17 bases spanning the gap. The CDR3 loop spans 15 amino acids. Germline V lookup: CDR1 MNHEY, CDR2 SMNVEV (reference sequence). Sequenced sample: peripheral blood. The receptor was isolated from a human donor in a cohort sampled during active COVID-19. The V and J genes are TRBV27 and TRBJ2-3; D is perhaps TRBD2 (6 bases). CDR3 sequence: CASIWRGHRTDTQYF. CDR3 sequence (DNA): TGTGCCAGCATCTGGAGGGGCCACCGGACAGATACGCAGTATTTT.